This TCR beta chain was retrieved from a study of T cell repertoires in cytomegalovirus infection. This clonotype has ten or more counts. Its antigen is as yet unknown. The V gene lost 2 bases and the J gene lost 6 bases, with 9 bases spanning the gap. The CDR3 runs 13 residues. CDR1 is SGHTA and CDR2 is FQGNSA in the germline V gene. TCRdb used MiXCR to reprocess the reads, holding one entry per CDR3 protein. This sample has roughly 730,000 distinct CDR3 sequences, with about 33% found just once. Study-wide results and caveats: Cumulative public TCR beta family frequency identified CMV carriers with the relevant HLA.

The sample in question was cultured PBMCs, obtained from culture after CMV antigen stimulation. The origin of this receptor is a human donor in good health (CMV status not recorded). Some clones in this sample may be carry-over from other donors' samples. The V and J genes are TRBV7-2 and TRBJ2-3, with D uncertain. For the CDR3, the DNA is TGTGCCAGCAGCTTATACCCCGGGGATACGCAGTATTTT. Its protein product is CASSLYPGDTQYF.